Each of the 28 T cell receptor beta chains below was sequenced from the same sample in a study of control samples from healthy donors and cancer patients. This table comes from immunoSEQ multiplex PCR, and its TCRdb copy is limited to in-frame clones, with some not included. This sample carries 90,000 to 150,000 clones, approximately 90% of them seen once, and the ten largest clones take 7.8%. Sequencing was done on a sample of blood. The receptors stem from a woman younger than 35 in good health.

The chain is built from TRBV7-2 and TRBJ1-5, with D unresolved. The CDR3 totals 14 residues. From germline, CDR1 is SGHTA and CDR2 FQGNSA. V lost 2 bases and J lost 5, with 10 bases in between. CDR3 amino acids: CASSLSPWDQPQHF. The DNA of the CDR3 is TGTGCCAGCAGCTTAAGTCCCTGGGATCAGCCCCAGCATTTT.

The rearrangement uses TRBV7-3 and TRBJ2-1; 12 nucleotides agree with TRBD2. The trim removed 2 bases at V and 6 bases at J, leaving 11 bases unmatched. The germline gives CDR1 SGHTA, CDR2 FQGTGA. CDR3 size: 18 residues. The CDR3 reads CASSLASLTSGSFNEQFF. The DNA for the CDR3 is TGTGCCAGCAGCTTAGCCTCCTTGACTAGCGGGAGTTTCAATGAGCAGTTCTTC.

The chain links TRBV29-1 to TRBJ2-1; 14 bases fit TRBD2. The trim removed 4 bases at V and 4 bases at J, leaving 3 bases unmatched. This CDR3 spans 15 amino acids. Germline CDR1 and CDR2: SQVTM and ANQGSEA. The CDR3, as DNA: TGCAGCGTTGGACTAGCGGGAGGGAAATACAATGAGCAGTTCTTC. Its translation is CSVGLAGGKYNEQFF.

The CDR3 reads CASSLSRNEQFF. In DNA form, the CDR3 reads TGTGCCAGCAGCCTTAGCCGCAATGAGCAGTTCTTC. The rearrangement uses TRBV12-3 or TRBV12-4 and TRBJ2-1; no clear D. This CDR3 is 12 amino acids long. Trimming pared 6 bases from V and 6 bases from J, leaving 9 bases between.

This rearrangement joins TRBV11-3 to TRBJ2-2; possible D gene TRBD1, 6 bases. The CDR3 contains 15 residues. CDR1 SGHNT and CDR2 YENEEA come from the germline V gene. V was shortened by 5 bases and J by 2 bases, with 12 bases between the two germline ends. CDR3 loop: CASSEQGGNTGELFF. The DNA of the CDR3 is TGTGCCAGCAGCGAACAGGGTGGTAACACCGGGGAGCTGTTTTTT.

The chain couples TRBV4-1 to TRBJ2-3; D call uncertain. Germline V CDR1 and CDR2: MGHRA, YSYEKL. The CDR3 covers 14 residues. The V gene lost 0 bases and the J gene lost 3 bases, with 7 bases spanning the gap. The CDR3 reads CASSQEIGTDTQYF. The CDR3, as DNA: TGCGCCAGCAGCCAAGAAATCGGGACAGATACGCAGTATTTT.

This clone appeared once. The chain couples TRBV2 to TRBJ2-7; D is possibly TRBD1 or TRBD2 (5 bases each). The germline V gene encodes CDR1 SNHLY and CDR2 FYNNEI. This CDR3 is built from 11 residues. V gave up 4 bases and J gave up 5 bases, with 6 bases separating them. The CDR3 loop is CASSGDHEQYF. Written as DNA, the CDR3 is TGTGCCAGCAGTGGGGACCACGAGCAGTACTTC.

The J gene is TRBJ1-2, the V gene TRBV28, with D maybe TRBD1 (5 bases). The CDR3 runs to 17 residues. V lost 10 bases and J lost 1, with 25 bases in between. The germline CDR1 and CDR2 sequences are MDHEN and SYDVKM. The CDR3, as DNA: TGTGCCACCCTCCGTTCCCAGGGATGGGCGTTTAACTATGGCTACACCTTC. Translation: CATLRSQGWAFNYGYTF.

This clone has more than one count but fewer than ten. The chain uses TRBV9 and TRBJ2-5, with D maybe TRBD1 (6 bases). This CDR3 region has 14 residues. Between the trimmed V and J ends, which lost 4 bases and 4 bases, there was a span of 14 bases. Germline loops: CDR1 SGDLS, CDR2 YYNGEE. The CDR3 coding sequence is TGTGCCAGCAGCACCTCCTCGACAGGAGAGACCCAGTACTTC. Translated: CASSTSSTGETQYF. The full variable domain, in which reference TRBV9 and TRBJ2-5 provide the parts outside the CDR3, is DSGVTQTPKHLITATGQRVTLRCSPRSGDLSVYWYQQSLDQGLQFLIQYYNGEERAKGNILERFSAQQFPDLHSELNLSSLELGDSALYFCASSTSSTGETQYFGPGTRLLVL.

The chain combines TRBV24-1 with TRBJ2-7; D not certain. V was cut by 4 bases and J by 2 bases, with 11 bases left in between. Germline V gene sequence: CDR1 KGHDR, CDR2 SFDVKD. The CDR3 has 14 amino acids. CDR3 in amino acids: CATSEITRTYEQYF. The DNA for the CDR3 is TGTGCCACCAGTGAAATCACACGTACCTACGAGCAGTACTTC.

The chain employs TRBV9 and TRBJ1-1; a weak D match, TRBD1 (5 bases). The V gene's germline CDR1 is SGDLS and CDR2 YYNGEE. The CDR3 loop spans 13 amino acids. V lost 4 bases, J lost 5 bases, and 12 bases lay in between. Here the CDR3 DNA reads TGTGCCAGCAGCAGACCACCAGGGACTGAAGCTTTCTTT. Its translation is CASSRPPGTEAFF.

The chain recombines TRBV24-1 with TRBJ1-2, with D unresolved. CDR1 is KGHDR, CDR2 SFDVKD, per germline. This CDR3 comprises 12 residues. V lost 4 bases to trimming and J lost 3 bases, with 5 bases between them. In DNA, the CDR3 is TGTGCCACCAGTGACAGACACTATGGCTACACCTTC. The encoded protein is CATSDRHYGYTF.

The chain carries TRBV25-1 and TRBJ2-7, with D perhaps TRBD1 (6 bases). CDR1 and CDR2 from the germline V gene are MGHDK and SYGVNS. V was pared by 0 bases and J by 5 bases, with 11 bases between. This CDR3 is 14 amino acids long. This chain's CDR3 is CASSEYARGDEQYF. CDR3 nucleotide sequence: TGTGCCAGCAGTGAATATGCCAGGGGAGACGAGCAGTACTTC.

The chain has TRBV27 and TRBJ2-1, with a possible D match to TRBD1 (5 bases). The V and J ends lost 5 bases and 0 bases respectively, with 23 bases between them. The CDR3 extends over 19 amino acids. CDR1 and CDR2 from the germline V gene are MNHEY and SMNVEV (reference sequence). CDR3 bases: TGTGCCAGCAGTGGCTACCACGCTGGTGGACATAGCTCCTACAATGAGCAGTTCTTC. It specifies CASSGYHAGGHSSYNEQFF.

The rearrangement uses TRBV29-1 and TRBJ1-1; D not certain. Trimming took off 1 base at V and 8 bases at J, with 8 bases between the two ends. Germline V gene sequence: CDR1 SQVTM, CDR2 ANQGSEA. This CDR3 is built from 11 residues. The CDR3 protein is CSVEGGREAFF. The CDR3 DNA follows: TGCAGCGTTGAAGGCGGCCGAGAAGCTTTCTTT.

The chain is built from TRBV7-9 and TRBJ1-2; D is unresolved. The length of the CDR3 is 13 residues. V was shortened by 5 bases and J by 7 bases, with 14 bases between the two germline ends. CDR1 is SEHNR and CDR2 is FQNEAQ in the germline V gene (reference sequence). CDR3 sequence reads: CASSPHVSLGYTF. As DNA, the CDR3 is TGTGCCAGCAGCCCCCACGTCAGTCTTGGCTACACCTTC.

In its sample, this clone was seen a few times. The rearrangement joins TRBV30 to TRBJ2-5; TRBD2 matches 7 bases. The CDR3 sequence is 17 residues long. Germline V gives CDR1 GTSNPN, CDR2 SVGIG (reference sequence). Losses at the gene ends were 4 bases for V and 5 bases for J; bases not matched to a gene: 19. CDR3 residues: CAWNEIGQAGWGETQYF. For the CDR3, the DNA is TGTGCCTGGAATGAAATAGGGCAAGCGGGATGGGGGGAGACCCAGTACTTC. The whole variable domain, filled in from reference TRBV30 and TRBJ2-5, reads SQTIHQWPATLVQPVGSPLSLECTVEGTSNPNLYWYRQAAGRGLQLLFYSVGIGQISSEVPQNLSASRPQDRQFILSSKKLLLSDSGFYLCAWNEIGQAGWGETQYFGPGTRLLVL.

The chain links TRBV6-1 to TRBJ2-1, with D uncertain. V gave up 1 base and J gave up 7 bases, with 8 bases separating them. Germline CDR1 and CDR2: MNHNS and SASEGT. The CDR3 totals 13 residues. The CDR3, as DNA: TGTGCCAGCAGTGAAGTAGCTGAAAATGAGCAGTTCTTC. Its protein product is CASSEVAENEQFF.

The gene calls are TRBV5-6 and TRBJ2-2, with D unresolved. Germline CDR1 SGHDT, CDR2 YYEEEE. The CDR3 consists of 11 residues. V was pared by 7 bases and J by 7 bases, with 8 bases between. CDR3 loop: CASSVGGELFF. The CDR3 DNA reads as TGTGCCAGCTCCGTGGGCGGGGAGCTGTTTTTT.

In its sample, this clone was seen once. This rearrangement joins TRBV14 to TRBJ2-2; a weak D match, TRBD2 (6 bases). V gave up 6 bases and J gave up 2 bases, with 10 bases separating them. The CDR3 has 14 residues. Per germline, CDR1 SGHDN and CDR2 FVKESK. CDR3 in DNA: TGTGCCAGCAGTCGGGACTTCAACACCGGGGAGCTGTTTTTT. This codes for CASSRDFNTGELFF.

The chain has TRBV18 and TRBJ2-3; 8 bases align to TRBD1. The CDR3 sequence is 17 residues long. Germline V gene data show CDR1 as KGHSH and CDR2 as LQKENI. V was clipped by 6 bases and J by 2 bases; unmatched bases: 13. The CDR3 nucleotides read TGTGCCAGCTCCCGCCAACCCTGGGACAGGCACACAGATACGCAGTATTTT. Its translation: CASSRQPWDRHTDTQYF.

The V gene is TRBV7-2, the J gene TRBJ2-7, with TRBD2 identical over 8 bases. CDR3 size: 16 residues. With 5 bases clipped from V and 4 bases from J, the junction kept 13 bases outside the gene matches. Germline V gene data show CDR1 as SGHTA and CDR2 as FQGNSA. CDR3 DNA sequence: TGTGCCAGCAGCACCCCGGGCGGGACTAGTATGTACGAGCAGTACTTC. Amino acids: CASSTPGGTSMYEQYF.

In nucleotides, the CDR3 is TGCGCCAGCAGCATCGGACTAGCGGCGTACTACGAGCAGTACTTC. It yields the protein CASSIGLAAYYEQYF. The chain carries TRBV5-1 and TRBJ2-7; 10 bases are shared with TRBD2. This CDR3 is 15 amino acids long. V was clipped by 4 bases and J by 3 bases; unmatched bases: 7. The germline CDR1 and CDR2 sequences are SGHRS and YFSETQ.

This clone was recorded only once. This chain connects TRBV6-4 to TRBJ1-1; D is unclear. Trimming removed 6 bases from V and 1 base from J, with 12 bases in between. CDR1 and CDR2 (germline): MRHNA, SNTAGT. This CDR3 contains 14 residues. The CDR3 is CASRPRPWNTEAFF. The CDR3 nucleotides are TGTGCCAGCAGGCCGAGGCCCTGGAACACTGAAGCTTTCTTT.

V and J are TRBV19 and TRBJ2-3; perhaps TRBD1 as D (6 bases). The CDR3 is 14 residues long. Trimming left V 9 bases short and J 5 bases short, with 18 bases between. Germline CDR1 reads LNHDA; CDR2 reads SQIVND (reference sequence). CDR3 DNA sequence: TGTGCCAGCGCTACGAGGGGGATGAAAGATACGCAGTATTTT. This translates into CASATRGMKDTQYF. The full variable domain, completed using reference TRBV19 and TRBJ2-3, is DGGITQSPKYLFRKEGQNVTLSCEQNLNHDAMYWYRQDPGQGLRLIYYSQIVNDFQKGDIAEGYSVSREKKESFPLTVTSAQKNPTAFYLCASATRGMKDTQYFGPGTRLTVL.

The chain carries TRBV5-1 and TRBJ2-2; TRBD2 aligns across 7 bases. CDR1 is SGHRS and CDR2 is YFSETQ in the germline V gene. V shed 1 base and J 2 bases; nucleotides not matched to a gene: 11. The CDR3 covers 18 residues. CDR3 in DNA: TGCGCCAGCAGCTTGAGACTACTGGCGGGAGATAACACCGGGGAGCTGTTTTTT. Encoded protein: CASSLRLLAGDNTGELFF.

This chain connects TRBV10-3 to TRBJ1-2, with 9 bases identical to TRBD1. Germline V gene data show CDR1 as ENHRY and CDR2 as SYGVKD. The V and J ends lost 7 bases and 5 bases, in that order; junction bases with no gene match: 11. CDR3 length: 15 amino acids. The CDR3 here is CAINRLDRGLYGYTF. The CDR3 DNA is TGTGCCATCAATCGTCTGGACAGGGGCCTGTATGGCTACACCTTC.

The rearrangement uses TRBV6-2 or TRBV6-3 and TRBJ2-5; perhaps D is TRBD1 or TRBD2 (5 bases each). The germline V gene has CDR1 MNHEY and CDR2 SVGEGT. The CDR3 length is 14 residues. Between the trimmed V and J ends, which lost 4 bases and 4 bases, there was a span of 13 bases. CDR3 DNA sequence: TGTGCCAGCAGTTTTTGGGGACCGGGAGAGACCCAGTACTTC. Encoded protein: CASSFWGPGETQYF.